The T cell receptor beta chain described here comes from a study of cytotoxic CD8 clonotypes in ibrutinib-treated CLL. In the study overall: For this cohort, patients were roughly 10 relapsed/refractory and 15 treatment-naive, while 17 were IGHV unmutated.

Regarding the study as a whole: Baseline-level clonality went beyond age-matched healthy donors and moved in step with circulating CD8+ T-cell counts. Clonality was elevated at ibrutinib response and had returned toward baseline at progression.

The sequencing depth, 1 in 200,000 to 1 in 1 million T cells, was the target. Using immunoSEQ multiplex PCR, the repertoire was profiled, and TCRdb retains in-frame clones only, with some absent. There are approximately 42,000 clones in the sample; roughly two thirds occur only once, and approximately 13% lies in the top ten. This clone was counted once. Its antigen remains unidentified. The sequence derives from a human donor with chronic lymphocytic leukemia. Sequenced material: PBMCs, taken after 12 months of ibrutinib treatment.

The CDR3, as DNA: TGTGCCAGCAGCTTGGAGGGGACTAGTAGCTTAACCCAGTACTTC. Encoded protein: CASSLEGTSSLTQYF. V usage is TRBV5-4 and J usage is TRBJ2-5, with TRBD2 matching 8 bases. The germline V gene encodes CDR1 SGHNT and CDR2 YYREEE (reference sequence). V was clipped by 0 bases and J by 8 bases; unmatched bases: 9. CDR3 length equals 15 residues.